This TCR beta chain was recorded in a study of T cells in localized non-small cell lung cancer. Points on this clone: Its antigen is still unknown.

The study's findings and limits: The study sequenced only one region of the tumor. As a result, intratumor heterogeneity could not be excluded and remains possible. Turning up in adjacent lung were a median about 56 of the top 100 tumor clones. Peak T cell clonality was found in uninvolved adjacent lung, exceeding tumor.

The repertoire was sequenced with immunoSEQ multiplex PCR; TCRdb's copy has only in-frame clones and lacks some. The sample gives about 41,000 clones, approximately 86% of which show up once; 7% to 9% is in the top ten. V lost 2 bases and J 0 bases, leaving 9 bases between the germline ends. The CDR3 consists of 14 residues. Germline V lookup: CDR1 SGHRS, CDR2 YFSETQ. This specimen consisted of peripheral blood, obtained before any cancer treatment. The clonotype comes from a woman aged 18-49 years with stage III lung adenocarcinoma. This chain connects TRBV5-1 to TRBJ2-7, with D unclear. The CDR3 region is CASSLATSSYEQYF. The DNA of the CDR3 is TGCGCCAGCAGCTTAGCGACGAGCTCCTACGAGCAGTACTTC.